The subject of this entry is one T cell receptor (beta chain). Being one base from a much bigger clone, this may be a read error. The CDR3 carries no conserved terminal phenylalanine or tryptophan, so it likely arises from a read error. The CDR3 runs 14 residues. Deletions cut 3 bases from V and 6 bases from J, with 13 bases between. Germline lookup yields CDR1 SGHRS and CDR2 YFSETQ. TCRdb recomputed calls from the 5' RACE reads with MiXCR, one row per CDR3 protein. Here the sample spans about 55,000 distinct CDR3 sequences, roughly 17% being singletons. Material for sequencing was naive CD4+ T cells sorted from blood. This sample's subset: naive CD4+ T cells, CD4+CD45RA+CD25-. The origin of this receptor is a female donor with breast cancer. The chain joins TRBV5-1 to TRBJ2-1, with D uncertain. The CDR3 nucleotides are TGCGCCAGCAGCTGGACCAGTTTGGGCAATGAGCAGTTCTCC. Residues: CASSWTSLGNEQFS.